Detailed here is one T cell receptor (beta chain). The read ends 3 residues shy of where the CDR3 ends; the end is completed using the germline J gene. The CDR3 is made up of 14 amino acids. Trimming took 5 bases from V and 3 from J, leaving 13 bases between them. Per germline, CDR1 SEHNR and CDR2 FQNEAQ (reference sequence). TCRdb's copy holds only in-frame clones and misses some; the assay was immunoSEQ multiplex PCR. Recorded here are roughly 30,000 clones; the top ten clones represent approximately 4.5%. The sample originates from a study of T cells in women clearing cervical HPV infection. This sequence was found in a woman between 18 and 75 years old with a cervical HPV16 infection that either progressed to CIN3+ or cleared (not recorded which). The sample taken for sequencing was blood buffy coat. The chain recombines TRBV7-9 with TRBJ1-2; perhaps TRBD1 as D (5 bases). The covered CDR3 bases are TGTGCCAGCAGCCCAACGGCGACAGACTATGGC. As protein: CASSPTATDYG. The whole CDR3 region reads CASSPTATDYGYTF.